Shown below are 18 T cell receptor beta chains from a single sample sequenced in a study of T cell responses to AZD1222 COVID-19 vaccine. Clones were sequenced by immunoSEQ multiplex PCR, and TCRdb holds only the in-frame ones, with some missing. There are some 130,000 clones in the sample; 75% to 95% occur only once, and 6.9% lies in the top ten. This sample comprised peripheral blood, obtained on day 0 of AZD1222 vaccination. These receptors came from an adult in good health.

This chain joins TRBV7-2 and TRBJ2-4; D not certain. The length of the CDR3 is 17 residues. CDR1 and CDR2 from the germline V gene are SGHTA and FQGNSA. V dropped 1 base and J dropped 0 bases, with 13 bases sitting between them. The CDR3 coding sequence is TGTGCCAGCAGCTTAGATCTCCCAGTACTAGCCAAAAACATTCAGTACTTC. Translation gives CASSLDLPVLAKNIQYF.

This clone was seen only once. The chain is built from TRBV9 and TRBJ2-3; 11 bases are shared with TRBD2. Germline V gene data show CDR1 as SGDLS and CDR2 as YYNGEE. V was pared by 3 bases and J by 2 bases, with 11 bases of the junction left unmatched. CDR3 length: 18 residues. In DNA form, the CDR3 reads TGTGCCAGCAGCGGGAACCCTAGCGGGGGGCCATACACAGATACGCAGTATTTT. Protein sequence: CASSGNPSGGPYTDTQYF.

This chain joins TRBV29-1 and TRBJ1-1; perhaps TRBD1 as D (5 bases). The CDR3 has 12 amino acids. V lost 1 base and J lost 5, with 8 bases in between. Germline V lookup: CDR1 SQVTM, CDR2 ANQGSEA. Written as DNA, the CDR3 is TGCAGCGTTGAAGGGGGGTGGACTGAAGCTTTCTTT. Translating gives CSVEGGWTEAFF.

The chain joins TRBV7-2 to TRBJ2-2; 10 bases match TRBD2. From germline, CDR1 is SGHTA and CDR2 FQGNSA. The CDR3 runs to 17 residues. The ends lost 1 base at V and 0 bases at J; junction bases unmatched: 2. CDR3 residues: CASSLVSGGANTGELFF. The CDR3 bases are TGTGCCAGCAGCTTAGTGAGCGGGGGGGCGAACACCGGGGAGCTGTTTTTT.

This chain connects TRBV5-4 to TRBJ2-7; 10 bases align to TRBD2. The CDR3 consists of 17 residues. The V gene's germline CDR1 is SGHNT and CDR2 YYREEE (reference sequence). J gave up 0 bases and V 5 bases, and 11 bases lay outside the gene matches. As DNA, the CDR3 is TGTGCCAGCAGTGGAATTAGCGGGGGGCCCCGCTCCTACGAGCAGTACTTC. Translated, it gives CASSGISGGPRSYEQYF.

This CDR3 reads CASSFYRGGTGELFF. In DNA, the CDR3 is TGTGCCAGCAGCTTCTACAGGGGAGGCACCGGGGAGCTGTTTTTT. J is TRBJ2-2 and V is TRBV5-6, with D perhaps TRBD1 (7 bases). The germline CDR1 and CDR2 sequences are SGHDT and YYEEEE. V shed 2 bases and J shed 4 bases, with 12 bases lying between them. This CDR3 has 15 amino acids.

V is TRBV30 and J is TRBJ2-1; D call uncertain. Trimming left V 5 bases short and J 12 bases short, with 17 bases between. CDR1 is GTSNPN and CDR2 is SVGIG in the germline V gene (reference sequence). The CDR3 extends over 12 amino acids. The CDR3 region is CAWSTLVPGQFF. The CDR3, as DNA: TGTGCCTGGTCGACGCTTGTCCCGGGGCAGTTCTTC.

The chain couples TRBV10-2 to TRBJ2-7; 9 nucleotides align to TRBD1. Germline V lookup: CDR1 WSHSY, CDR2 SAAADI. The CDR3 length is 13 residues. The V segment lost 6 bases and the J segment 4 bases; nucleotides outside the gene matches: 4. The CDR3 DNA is TGCGCCAGCAGACAGGGGGCAGCTTACGAGCAGTACTTC. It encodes CASRQGAAYEQYF.

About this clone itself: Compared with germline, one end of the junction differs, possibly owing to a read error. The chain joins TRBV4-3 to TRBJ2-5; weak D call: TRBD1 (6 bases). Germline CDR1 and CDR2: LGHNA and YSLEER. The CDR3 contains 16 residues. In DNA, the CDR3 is TGCGCCAGCAGCCAAGCCTCAGGACAGTTACAAGACACCCAGTACTTC. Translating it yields CASSQASGQLQDTQYF.

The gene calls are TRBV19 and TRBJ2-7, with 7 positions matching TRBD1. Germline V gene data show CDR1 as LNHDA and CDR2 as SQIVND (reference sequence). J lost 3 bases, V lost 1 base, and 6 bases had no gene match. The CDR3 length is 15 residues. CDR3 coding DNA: TGTGCCAGTAGTATAGTTGGGACAGCAAACTACGAGCAGTACTTC. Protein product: CASSIVGTANYEQYF.

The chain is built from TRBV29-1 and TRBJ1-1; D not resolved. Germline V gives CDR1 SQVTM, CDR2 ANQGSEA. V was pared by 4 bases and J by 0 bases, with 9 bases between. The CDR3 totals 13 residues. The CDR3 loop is CSVAPNLNTEAFF. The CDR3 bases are TGCAGCGTTGCGCCAAACTTGAACACTGAAGCTTTCTTT.

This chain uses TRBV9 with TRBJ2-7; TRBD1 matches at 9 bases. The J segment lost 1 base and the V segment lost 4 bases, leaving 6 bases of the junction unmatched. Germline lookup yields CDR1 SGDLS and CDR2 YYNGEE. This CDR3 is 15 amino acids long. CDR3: CASSPRTGDSYEQYF. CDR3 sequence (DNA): TGTGCCAGCAGCCCCAGGACAGGGGATTCCTACGAGCAGTACTTC.

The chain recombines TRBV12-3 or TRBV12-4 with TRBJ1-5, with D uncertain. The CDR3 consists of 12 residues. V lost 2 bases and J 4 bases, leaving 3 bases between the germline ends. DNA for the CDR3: TGTGCCAGCAGTTTAAATAATCAGCCCCAGCATTTT. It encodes CASSLNNQPQHF.

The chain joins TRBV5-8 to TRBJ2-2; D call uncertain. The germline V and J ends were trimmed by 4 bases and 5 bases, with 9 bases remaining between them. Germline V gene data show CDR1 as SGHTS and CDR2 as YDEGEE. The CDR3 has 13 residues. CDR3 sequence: CASSTPATGELFF. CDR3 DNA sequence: TGTGCCAGCAGCACCCCAGCAACCGGGGAGCTGTTTTTT.

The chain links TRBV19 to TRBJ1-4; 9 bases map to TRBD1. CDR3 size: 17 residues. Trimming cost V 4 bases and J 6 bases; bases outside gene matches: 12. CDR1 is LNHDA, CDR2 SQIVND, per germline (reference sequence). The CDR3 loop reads CASSTGQGRRPDEKLFF. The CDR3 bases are TGTGCCAGTAGTACTGGACAGGGGAGGAGGCCGGATGAAAAACTGTTTTTT.

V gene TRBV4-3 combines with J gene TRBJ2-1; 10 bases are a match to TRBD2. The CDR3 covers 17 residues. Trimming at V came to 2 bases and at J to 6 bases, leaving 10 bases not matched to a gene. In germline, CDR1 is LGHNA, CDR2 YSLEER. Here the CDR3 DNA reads TGCGCCAGCAGCCAACCCTTAGGTAGCGGGGGGATCAATGAGCAGTTCTTC. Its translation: CASSQPLGSGGINEQFF.

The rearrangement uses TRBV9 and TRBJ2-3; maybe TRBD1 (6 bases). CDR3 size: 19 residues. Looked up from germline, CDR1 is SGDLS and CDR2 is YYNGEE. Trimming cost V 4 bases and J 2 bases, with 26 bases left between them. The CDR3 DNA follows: TGTGCCAGCAGCCCTTTGCAGGGGACCTCCAGATACTCCACAGATACGCAGTATTTT. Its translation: CASSPLQGTSRYSTDTQYF. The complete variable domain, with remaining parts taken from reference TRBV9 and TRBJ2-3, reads DSGVTQTPKHLITATGQRVTLRCSPRSGDLSVYWYQQSLDQGLQFLIQYYNGEERAKGNILERFSAQQFPDLHSELNLSSLELGDSALYFCASSPLQGTSRYSTDTQYFGPGTRLTVL.

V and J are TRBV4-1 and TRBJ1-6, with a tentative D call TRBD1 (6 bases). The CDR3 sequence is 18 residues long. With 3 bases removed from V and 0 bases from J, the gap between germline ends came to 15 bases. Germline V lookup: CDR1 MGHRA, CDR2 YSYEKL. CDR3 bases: TGCGCCAGCAGCCAGGGGGGCGGGGGCCCCTCCTATAATTCACCCCTCCACTTT. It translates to CASSQGGGGPSYNSPLHF.